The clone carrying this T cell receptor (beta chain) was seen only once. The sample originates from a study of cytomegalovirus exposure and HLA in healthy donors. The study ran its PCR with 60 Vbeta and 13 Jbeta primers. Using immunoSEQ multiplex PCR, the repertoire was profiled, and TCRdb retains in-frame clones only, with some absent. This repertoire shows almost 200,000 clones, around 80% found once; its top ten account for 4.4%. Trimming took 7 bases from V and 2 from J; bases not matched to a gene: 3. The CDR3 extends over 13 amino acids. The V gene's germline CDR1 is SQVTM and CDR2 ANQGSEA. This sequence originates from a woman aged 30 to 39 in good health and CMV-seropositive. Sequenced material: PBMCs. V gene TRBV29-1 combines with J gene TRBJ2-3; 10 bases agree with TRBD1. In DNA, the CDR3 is TGCAGCGGGGGACAGGGGAACACAGATACGCAGTATTTT. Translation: CSGGQGNTDTQYF.